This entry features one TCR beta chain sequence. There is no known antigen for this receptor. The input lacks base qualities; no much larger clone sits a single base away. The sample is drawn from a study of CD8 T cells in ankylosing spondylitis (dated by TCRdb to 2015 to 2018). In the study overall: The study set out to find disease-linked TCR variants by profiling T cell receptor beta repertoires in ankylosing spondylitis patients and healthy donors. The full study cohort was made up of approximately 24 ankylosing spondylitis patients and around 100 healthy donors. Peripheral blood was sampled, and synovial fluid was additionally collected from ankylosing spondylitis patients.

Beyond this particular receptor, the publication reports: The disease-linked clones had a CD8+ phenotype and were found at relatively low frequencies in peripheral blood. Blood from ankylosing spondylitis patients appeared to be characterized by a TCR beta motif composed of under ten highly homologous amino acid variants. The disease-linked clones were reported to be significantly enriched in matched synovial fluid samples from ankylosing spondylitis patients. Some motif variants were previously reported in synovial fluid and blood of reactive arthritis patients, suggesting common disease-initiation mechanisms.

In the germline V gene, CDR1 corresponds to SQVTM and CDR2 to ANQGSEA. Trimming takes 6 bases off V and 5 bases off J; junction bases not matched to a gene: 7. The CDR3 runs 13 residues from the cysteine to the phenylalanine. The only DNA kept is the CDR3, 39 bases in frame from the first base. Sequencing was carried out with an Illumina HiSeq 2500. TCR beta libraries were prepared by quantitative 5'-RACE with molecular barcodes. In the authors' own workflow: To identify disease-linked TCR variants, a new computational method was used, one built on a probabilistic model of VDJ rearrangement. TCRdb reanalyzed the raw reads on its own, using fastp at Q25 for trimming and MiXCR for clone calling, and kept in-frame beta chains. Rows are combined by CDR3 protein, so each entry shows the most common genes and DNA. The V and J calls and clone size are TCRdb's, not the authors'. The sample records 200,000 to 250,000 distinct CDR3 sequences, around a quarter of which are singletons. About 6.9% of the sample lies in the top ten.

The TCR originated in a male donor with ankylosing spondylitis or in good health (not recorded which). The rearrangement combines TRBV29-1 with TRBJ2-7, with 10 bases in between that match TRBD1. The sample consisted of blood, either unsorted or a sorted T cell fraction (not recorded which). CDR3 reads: CSVARDRGDEQYF. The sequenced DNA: TGCAGCGTCGCCCGGGACAGGGGCGACGAGCAGTACTTC.